Listed below are T cell receptor beta chains from one sample, sequenced in a study of CD8+ T cells in alopecia areata. Some clones are missing from TCRdb's copy, which holds only in-frame ones; the method was immunoSEQ multiplex PCR. The sample includes approximately 190,000 clones, 58% of them seen just once. This material consisted of CD4+ T cells sorted from blood, taken at week 24, from a patient treated with tofacitinib. These receptors were obtained from a human donor with alopecia areata. The CDR3 runs from the conserved cysteine through the conserved F or W. D genes are given only for firm matches. Where a row states a size, it is once, few, many or the class of an expanded clone; other rows omit it.

j_call | v_call | clone_size | d_call | cdr3_nt | cdr3_aa
TRBJ1-4 | TRBV4-1 | few | . | TGCGCCAGCAGCCAGGCCCAGAGACATCAGAATGAAAAACTGTTTTTT | CASSQAQRHQNEKLFF
TRBJ1-2 | TRBV7-2 | . | . | TGTGCCAGCAGCTTGCCCGGGACTGCGTATGGCTACACCTTC | CASSLPGTAYGYTF
TRBJ1-2 | TRBV7-9 | few | TRBD1 | TGTGCCAGCAGCTACCCCTGGACAGGGGAATATGGCTACACCTTC | CASSYPWTGEYGYTF
TRBJ2-4 | TRBV14 | . | . | TGTGCCAGCAGCAAAACAGGGAACTTAGCCAAAAACATTCAGTACTTC | CASSKTGNLAKNIQYF
TRBJ1-2 | TRBV25-1 | few | TRBD1 | TGTGCCAGCAGTCCCGGGACAGCTGACTATGGCTACACCTTC | CASSPGTADYGYTF
TRBJ1-2 | TRBV29-1 | . | . | TGCAGCGGGTGGAGGCCTAACTATGGCTACACCTTC | CSGWRPNYGYTF
TRBJ2-6 | TRBV15 | few | . | TGTGCCACCAGCATCGTCTCTGGGGCCAACGTCCTGACTTTC | CATSIVSGANVLTF
TRBJ1-1 | TRBV7-6 | . | . | TGTGCCAGCAGCTTAGTTGTTGGGGTGGGCACTGAAGCTTTCTTT | CASSLVVGVGTEAFF
TRBJ2-7 | TRBV29-1 | . | . | TGCAGCGTTGAAGCCCTCCCAACCGGGGGCGGGGAGGGGGTGGAAGGATACGAGCAGTACTTC | CSVEALPTGGGEGVEGYEQYF
TRBJ1-2 | TRBV7-8 | . | . | TGTGCCAGCAGCTTAGCCCGGCGGGCCTATGGCTACACCTTC | CASSLARRAYGYTF
TRBJ2-2 | TRBV9 | once | . | TGTGCCAGCACGATGGATGATCGGATCACCGGGGAGCTGTTTTTT | CASTMDDRITGELFF
TRBJ2-1 | TRBV7-9 | few | . | TGTGCCAGCAGCCGTGGACAAGGATTCTACAATGAGCAGTTCTTC | CASSRGQGFYNEQFF
TRBJ2-1 | TRBV4-1 | . | TRBD1 | TGCGCCAGCAGCCAAGAACTTACCGGGACAGGGGTGTTCGATGAGCAGTTCTTC | CASSQELTGTGVFDEQFF
TRBJ2-7 | TRBV15 | . | TRBD1 | TGTGCCACCAGCAGAGATTGGGCCACCGGGACAGGACGAAACGAGCAGTACTTC | CATSRDWATGTGRNEQYF
TRBJ2-5 | TRBV2 | . | . | TGTGCCAGCAGTGAGGCTACCCCACGGGAGACCCAGTACTTC | CASSEATPRETQYF
TRBJ2-1 | TRBV2 | few | . | TGTGCCAGCAGAGAAGGACAGAACAATGAGCAGTTCTTC | CASREGQNNEQFF
TRBJ2-7 | TRBV29-1 | . | . | TGCAGCGTTGCTCGTGGAGTCCCCTCCTACGAGCAGTACTTC | CSVARGVPSYEQYF
TRBJ2-3 | TRBV6-6 | . | . | TGTGCCAGCGCCGACACGAGATTCACAGATACGCAGTATTTT | CASADTRFTDTQYF
TRBJ2-1 | TRBV21-1 | . | . | TGTGCCAGCCCTAGAACAACTACGCGCTCCTACAATGAGCAGTTCTTC | CASPRTTTRSYNEQFF
TRBJ1-6 | TRBV19 | . | . | TGTGCCAGTAGTAGGACAGTTAATTCACCCCTCCACTTT | CASSRTVNSPLHF
TRBJ2-5 | TRBV2 | . | . | TGTGCCAGCAGTAACCAAGAGACCCAGTACTTC | CASSNQETQYF
TRBJ2-3 | TRBV9 | . | . | TGTGCCAGCAGCCCCCAGGACTCTAGCACAGATACGCAGTATTTT | CASSPQDSSTDTQYF
TRBJ2-7 | TRBV9 | few | TRBD2 | TGTGCCAGCAGCGTAGCCGGGACTAGCGGGATTGCCGAGCAGTACTTC | CASSVAGTSGIAEQYF
TRBJ1-2 | TRBV6-5 | . | . | TGTGCCAGCAGGCAGGGTTATAACTATGGCTACACCTTC | CASRQGYNYGYTF
TRBJ1-1 | TRBV7-6 | . | TRBD1 | TGTGCCAGCAGCCTAGGACAGGGGAAAGTGAACACTGAAGCTTTCTTT | CASSLGQGKVNTEAFF
TRBJ1-2 | TRBV2 | . | . | TGTGCCAGCAGGGAACAGGGTGGCTATGGCTACACCTTC | CASREQGGYGYTF
TRBJ2-4 | TRBV23-1 | . | TRBD2 | TGCGCCAGCAGTCAATCGACTAGCGGGAGCAAAAACATTCAGTACTTC | CASSQSTSGSKNIQYF
TRBJ1-6 | TRBV2 | . | . | TGTGCCAGCAGTGGACCTATTTATTCACCCCTCCACTTT | CASSGPIYSPLHF
TRBJ2-6 | TRBV19 | . | TRBD1 | TGTGCCAGTCAGACAGGGGGCTCCGGGGCCAACGTCCTGACTTTC | CASQTGGSGANVLTF
TRBJ1-1 | TRBV30 | . | . | TGTGCCTGGAGTTTCTTAACAGGGAGGACTGAAGCTTTCTTT | CAWSFLTGRTEAFF
TRBJ2-5 | TRBV2 | . | . | TGTGCCAGCAGTTACCAAGAGACCCAGTACTTC | CASSYQETQYF
TRBJ2-3 | TRBV29-1 | . | . | TGCAGCTCACGGAAGAGGACCACAGATACGCAGTATTTT | CSSRKRTTDTQYF
TRBJ2-7 | TRBV4-3 | . | . | TGCGCCAGCAGCCAAGAGATTAGGAGCTCCTACGAGCAGTACTTC | CASSQEIRSSYEQYF
TRBJ2-1 | TRBV7-9 | . | . | TGTGCCAGCAGCTTAGACCCCCGGGGGTCCTACAATGAGCAGTTCTTC | CASSLDPRGSYNEQFF
TRBJ2-5 | TRBV29-1 | few | TRBD2 | TGCAGCGTTGGTCACGGGGGGGGATCTGAGACCCAGTACTTC | CSVGHGGGSETQYF